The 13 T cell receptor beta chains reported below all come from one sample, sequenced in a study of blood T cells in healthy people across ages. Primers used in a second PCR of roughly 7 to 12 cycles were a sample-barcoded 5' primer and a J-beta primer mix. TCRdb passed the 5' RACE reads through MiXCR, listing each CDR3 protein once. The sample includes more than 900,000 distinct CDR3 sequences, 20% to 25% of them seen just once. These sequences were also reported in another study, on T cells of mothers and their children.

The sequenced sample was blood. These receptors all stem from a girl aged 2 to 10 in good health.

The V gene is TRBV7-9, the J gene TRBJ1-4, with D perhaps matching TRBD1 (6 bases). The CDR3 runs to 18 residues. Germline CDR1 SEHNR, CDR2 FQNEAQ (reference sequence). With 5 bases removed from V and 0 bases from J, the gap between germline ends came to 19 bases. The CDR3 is CASSLLPGTTATNEKLFF. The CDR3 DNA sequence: TGTGCCAGCAGCCTCCTCCCGGGGACAACTGCAACTAATGAAAAACTGTTTTTT. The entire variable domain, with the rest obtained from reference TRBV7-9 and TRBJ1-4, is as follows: DTGVSQNPRHKITKRGQNVTFRCDPISEHNRLYWYRQTLGQGPEFLTYFQNEAQLEKSRLLSDRFSAERPKGSFSTLEIQRTEQGDSAMYLCASSLLPGTTATNEKLFFGSGTQLSVL.

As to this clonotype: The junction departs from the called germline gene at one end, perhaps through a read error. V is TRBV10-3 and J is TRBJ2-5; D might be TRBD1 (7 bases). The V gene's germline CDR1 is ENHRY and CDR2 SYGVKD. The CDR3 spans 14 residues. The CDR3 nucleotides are TGTGCCATCAGTGTTGCAGGGGGGCGAGAGACTCAGTACTTC. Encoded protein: CAISVAGGRETQYF.

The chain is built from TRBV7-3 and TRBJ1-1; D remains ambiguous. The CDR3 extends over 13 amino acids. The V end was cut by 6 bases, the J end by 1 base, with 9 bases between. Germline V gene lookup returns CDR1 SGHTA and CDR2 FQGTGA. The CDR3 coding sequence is TGTGCCAGCAGTCAGCTATCGAACACTGAAGCTTTCTTT. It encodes CASSQLSNTEAFF.

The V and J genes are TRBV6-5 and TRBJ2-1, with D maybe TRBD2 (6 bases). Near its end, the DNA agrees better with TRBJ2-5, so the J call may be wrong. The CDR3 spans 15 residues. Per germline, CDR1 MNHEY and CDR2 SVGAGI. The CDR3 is CASSYPQGLTGTQYF. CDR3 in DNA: TGTGCCAGCAGTTACCCTCAGGGACTGACGGGGACCCAGTACTTC.

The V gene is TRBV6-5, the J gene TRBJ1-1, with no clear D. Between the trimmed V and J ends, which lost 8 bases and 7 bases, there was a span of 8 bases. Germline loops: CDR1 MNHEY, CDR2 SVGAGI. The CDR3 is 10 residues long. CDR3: CASGESEAFF. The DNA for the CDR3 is TGTGCCAGCGGAGAGAGTGAAGCTTTCTTT.

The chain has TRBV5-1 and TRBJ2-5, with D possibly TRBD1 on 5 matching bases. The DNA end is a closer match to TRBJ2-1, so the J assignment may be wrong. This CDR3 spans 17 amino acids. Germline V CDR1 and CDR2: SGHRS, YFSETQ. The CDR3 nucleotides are TGCGCCAGCAGCTTGAGTTTTAGGGCAGGGATGGACAATGAGCAGTTCTTC. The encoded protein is CASSLSFRAGMDNEQFF.

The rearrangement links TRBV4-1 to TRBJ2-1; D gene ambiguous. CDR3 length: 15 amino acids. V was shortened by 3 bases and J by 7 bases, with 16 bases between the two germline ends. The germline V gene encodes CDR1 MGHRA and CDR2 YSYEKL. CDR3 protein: CASSQPSQVRNEQFF. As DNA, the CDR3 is TGCGCCAGCAGCCAGCCGTCGCAGGTCAGGAATGAGCAGTTCTTC.

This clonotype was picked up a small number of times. CDR3 bases: TGCGCCAGCAGCCGGGACAGCCAAAATGAGCAGTTCTTC. Encoded protein: CASSRDSQNEQFF. The genes are TRBV4-1 and TRBJ2-1; TRBD1 matches at 7 bases. CDR1 MGHRA and CDR2 YSYEKL come from the germline V gene. This CDR3 contains 13 residues. The junction had 4 bases not matched to a gene; V was cut back by 4 bases and J by 7 bases.

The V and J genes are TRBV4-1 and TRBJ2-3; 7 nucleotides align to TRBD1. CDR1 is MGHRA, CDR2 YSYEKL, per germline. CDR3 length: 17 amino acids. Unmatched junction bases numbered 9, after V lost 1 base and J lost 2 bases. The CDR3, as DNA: TGCGCCAGCAGCCAAGTACGAGGGGGCGTTCACACAGATACGCAGTATTTT. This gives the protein CASSQVRGGVHTDTQYF.

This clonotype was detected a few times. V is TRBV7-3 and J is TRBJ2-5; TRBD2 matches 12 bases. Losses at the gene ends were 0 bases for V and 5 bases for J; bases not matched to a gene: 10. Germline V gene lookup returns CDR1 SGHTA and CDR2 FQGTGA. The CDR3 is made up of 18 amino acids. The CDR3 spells CASSLTTSGGSLFETQYF. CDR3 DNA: TGTGCCAGCAGCTTAACTACTAGCGGGGGGTCACTGTTCGAGACCCAGTACTTC.

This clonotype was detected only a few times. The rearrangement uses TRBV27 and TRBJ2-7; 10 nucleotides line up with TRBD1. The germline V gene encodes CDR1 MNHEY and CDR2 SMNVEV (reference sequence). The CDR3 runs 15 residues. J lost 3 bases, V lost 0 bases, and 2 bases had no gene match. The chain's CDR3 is CASSLSTGGSYEQYF. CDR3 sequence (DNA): TGTGCCAGCAGTTTATCGACAGGGGGCAGCTACGAGCAGTACTTC.

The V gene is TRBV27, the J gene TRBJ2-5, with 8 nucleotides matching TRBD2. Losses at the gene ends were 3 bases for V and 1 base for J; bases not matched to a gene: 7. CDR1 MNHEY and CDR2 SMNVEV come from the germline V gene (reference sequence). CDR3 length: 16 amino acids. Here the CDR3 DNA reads TGTGCCAGCAGTTTTTCCGGGGGGGCCCTCCAAGAGACCCAGTACTTC. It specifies CASSFSGGALQETQYF.

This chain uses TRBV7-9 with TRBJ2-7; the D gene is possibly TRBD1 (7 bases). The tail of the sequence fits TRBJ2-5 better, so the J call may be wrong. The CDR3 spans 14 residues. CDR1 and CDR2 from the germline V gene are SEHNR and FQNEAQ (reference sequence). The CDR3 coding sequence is TGTGCCAGCACTTCGGGGGACAGCCAAGAGACCCAGTACTTC. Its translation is CASTSGDSQETQYF.